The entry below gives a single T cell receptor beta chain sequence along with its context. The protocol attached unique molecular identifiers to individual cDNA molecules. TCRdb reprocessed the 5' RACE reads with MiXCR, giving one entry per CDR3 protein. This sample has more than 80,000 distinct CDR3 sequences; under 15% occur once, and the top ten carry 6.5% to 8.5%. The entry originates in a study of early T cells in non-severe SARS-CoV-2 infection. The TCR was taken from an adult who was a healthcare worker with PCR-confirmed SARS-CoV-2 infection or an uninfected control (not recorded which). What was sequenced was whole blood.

The CDR3 spells CASSFLAYEQYF. CDR3 DNA sequence: TGTGCCAGCAGCTTCCTGGCCTACGAGCAGTACTTC. The chain is built from TRBV11-2 and TRBJ2-7, with D unclear. V was trimmed by 3 bases and J by 2 bases, leaving 5 bases between them. This CDR3 is built from 12 residues. Germline CDR1 SGHAT, CDR2 FQNNGV.